The clone carrying this TCR beta chain was counted once. Sequencing was performed with immunoSEQ multiplex PCR; in TCRdb, only in-frame clones are kept and a portion is missing. This repertoire shows some 200,000 clones, around 87% found once; its top ten account for roughly 3.9%. This record comes from a study of blood T cell repertoires in COVID-19. The junction had 7 bases not matched to a gene; V was cut back by 3 bases and J by 5 bases. The CDR3 spans 16 residues. Germline values: CDR1 KGHDR, CDR2 SFDVKD. The genes are TRBV24-1 and TRBJ2-1; 9 positions match TRBD1. Material: peripheral blood. The TCR comes from a man aged 18-30 years with active or convalescent COVID-19. This CDR3 is CATSDPSGTGNNEQFF. Written as DNA, the CDR3 is TGTGCCACCAGTGATCCCTCCGGGACAGGGAACAATGAGCAGTTCTTC.